This TCR beta chain was sequenced in a study of tumor and adjacent non-tumor tissue in lung cancer. Note on this clonotype: Possible read error: a much larger clone is one base away.

This CDR3 comprises 15 residues. Losses at the gene ends were 3 bases for V and 3 bases for J; bases not matched to a gene: 5. CDR1 and CDR2 (germline): MDHEN, SYDVKM. The library came from three nested PCR rounds adapted from ARM-PCR protocols. Each CDR3 protein is one row after TCRdb ran MiXCR on the multiplex PCR reads. The data contain tens of thousands of distinct CDR3 sequences, less than 70% of them singletons. No cell sorting was done before RNA was extracted from the tissue. More than 3 cm separated this lung sample from the edge of the tumor. Between August and November 2014, newly diagnosed, chemotherapy-naive lung cancer patients underwent thoracic surgery in China.

This clonotype was obtained from a woman in her 40s with non-small cell lung cancer. The sample taken for sequencing was distant non-tumor lung tissue. The gene calls are TRBV28 and TRBJ2-1, with TRBD1 matching 7 bases. The CDR3 region is CASSLDRQGYNEQFF. Written as DNA, the CDR3 is TGTGCCAGCAGTTTGGATAGACAGGGCTACAATGAGCAGTTCTTC.